This T cell receptor (beta chain) was profiled in a study of shared clonotypes between healthy human individuals (dated by TCRdb to 2020 to 2022). For context, the study as a whole: The cohort included a few men and two women between 18 and 49 years of age. For each donor, CD4 naive and CD4 memory were each given three plates, CD8 naive was given two plates, and CD8 memory was given one plate. Blood TCR repertoires of about 5 healthy adults were deeply sequenced to estimate repertoire size and the extent of clonotype sharing between individuals. To increase sequencing depth and limit assay-specific biases, TCR repertoire library preparation and sequencing were carried out by different laboratories using diverse techniques. Per donor, leukapheresis produced somewhere between about 0.9 and 10 billion PBMCs. General study outcomes and caveats: The genetic and exposure-history diversity represented was limited by the small number of donors. Compared with non-shared clonotypes, the clonotypes found in all four sorted-subset donors had higher generation probabilities. About 4.5% of naive CD4, roughly 3.6% of naive CD8, 2.3% of memory CD4, and approximately 0.4% of memory CD8 clonotypes were shared across several donors. Pairwise subsampling led to the expectation that sequencing depth would affect the degree of clonotype sharing among donors. Naive subsets generally had larger estimated clonotype richness than memory subsets did. Sampling was restricted to blood, and TCR repertoires in tissue are likely to differ from TCR repertoires in blood. Incomplete sequencing was indicated by rarefaction of sorted-subset datasets, despite the large sequencing depth.

With regard to this clone: This receptor's antigen is unknown. The record has no base qualities; no much larger clone is one base away.

From the cysteine up to the phenylalanine, the CDR3 has a length of 13 residues. CDR3 DNA is the only sequence kept; it has 39 bases, read in frame from the first base. CDR1 and CDR2 are read off the germline V gene (reference sequence) as MNHEY and SMNVEV. V loses 6 bases, J loses 8 bases, and the germline ends lie 14 bases apart. Using the deep immunoSEQ assay, multiplex PCR amplified TCR CDR3 regions from genomic DNA. Extracted genomic DNA from each cell subset was spread evenly across all wells of several immunoSEQ 96-well plates, with each plate serving as a replicate. For sorted subsets, approximately 0.2 ug of genomic DNA, equivalent to 25,000 to 35,000 T cell genomes, went into each replicate PCR. Purified libraries were quantified with a Qubit 3.0 fluorometer, sized on a Bioanalyzer 2100, and re-quantified with the KAPA Library Quantification kit. Every immunoSEQ 96-well plate was sequenced on a separate single-read 150-cycle Illumina NextSeq 550 flow cell. Per the authors' processing: Because only junctional sequences without quality scores were contained in the immunoSEQ output, filtering matching that applied to full-length reads could not be performed. Sequences were annotated with PyIR, a Python wrapper for IgBLAST v1.9, using IMGT germline references to assign V/J genes and CDR3. Reads were filtered out if the reads had weak V/J assignments (E-value above 1e-6), no CDR3, stop codons, out-of-frame junctions, or ambiguous translated residues. V3J clonotypes were defined as sequences sharing the same inferred V gene, J gene, and CDR3 amino acid sequence. Percentage overlap between repertoires was calculated by dividing the number of shared unique clonotypes by the size of the smaller repertoire. Three approaches were used to assess repertoire richness: RTK rarefaction, the Chao1 estimator, and Recon v2.1 estimates of unobserved clonotypes. Generation probabilities were computed with OLGA for all TCRbeta clonotypes obtained by the gDNA method from a handful of donors. Drawn from immuneACCESS, this table holds only the in-frame rearrangements with V and J called that TCRdb kept. Clones are partly lost; checked studies trace under half to an unresolved V gene and leave the rest unexplained. The V and J calls and clone size come from that table; D and trimming were worked out from the DNA. The sample table shows about 680,000 clones, and about 92% are seen once. The top ten clonotypes cover approximately 24% of the sample.

For the CD8 naive samples, CD45RO-negative cells were positively selected for CCR7, yielding a CD45RA+CCR7+ population from which TemRA cells were excluded. The donors were healthy, HIV-negative adults who had no recently reported acute infections or vaccinations. Every donor was a Caucasian adult residing in Nashville, Tennessee, USA. Blood was collected by leukapheresis, and PBMCs were isolated by Ficoll-Histopaque density gradient centrifugation and then cryopreserved in liquid nitrogen vapor phase. Analytical flow cytometry was used to check the purity and quantity of each magnetically sorted T cell population. Each sorted fraction had its genomic DNA isolated and then quantified by UV absorbance on a Nanodrop 2000c.

Recombination joined TRBV27 with TRBJ2-1; TRBD2 is a weak D gene call, 6 bases matching. Sequencing was performed on naive CD8+ T cells sorted from blood. What this sample's cell subset or site label stands for: CD45RA+CCR7+. The receptor's source is a man aged 30 to 45 in good health. The CDR3 protein sequence reads: CASRLTSVDEQFF. The DNA is as follows: TGTGCCAGCAGACTGACTAGTGTAGATGAGCAGTTCTTC.